This T cell receptor (beta chain) was sequenced during a study of T cell repertoires in cytomegalovirus infection (dated by TCRdb to about 2019). Looking at the study overall: Alongside well-studied HLA-B-restricted epitopes, the peptide stimulations were aimed at recently identified HLA-C-restricted CMV epitopes, whose presentation resists viral immunomodulation. Because public TCR beta signatures pointed to carriage of CMV infection together with the matching HLA type, the HLA type of each donor mattered for the analysis.

Comments on this clonotype: Its antigen is still unknown. There are no base qualities to consult, and no much larger clone falls within one base.

The CDR3 spans 13 residues, from the cysteine through the phenylalanine. The entry retains the CDR3 DNA only, 39 bases that are in frame from base 1. As encoded in the germline V gene, CDR1 is SGHTA while CDR2 is FQGNSA. Trimming takes 5 bases from V and 3 bases from J, and the germline ends sit 10 bases apart. The sample's treatment or condition label, decoded: in vitro stimulation with specific CMV peptide epitopes to enrich CMV-specific T cells. These reads were obtained on an Illumina HiSeq 1500. In-frame beta chains were kept once TCRdb had trimmed the public reads at Q25 with fastp and called clones with MiXCR. Here each entry gathers all rows of one CDR3 protein and keeps the most common genes and DNA. The sample table shows about 830,000 distinct CDR3 sequences, and about 33% are seen once. In total, the top ten clones hold around 11% of the sample. Overall study outcomes, separate from this receptor: The ex vivo response was dominated by HLA-C-restricted CMV-specific TCR beta clonotypes, which also provided the single most frequent clonotype in two of eight donors. Cumulative frequency of public TCR beta family members discriminated carriers of CMV infection plus the relevant HLA type in this cohort and an independent 352-donor cohort.

The chain is made from TRBV7-2 and TRBJ1-2, with the D gene not confidently named. The sample consisted of cultured CD8+ T cells from PBMCs, taken from culture after CMV antigen stimulation. This clonotype was sampled from a human donor in good health (CMV status not recorded). Some clones in this sample may be carry-over from other donors' samples. The nucleotide sequence reads TGTGCCAGCAGCCTCGGGAGCCACTATGGCTACACCTTC. The resulting protein is CASSLGSHYGYTF.